This T cell receptor (beta chain) was identified during a study of response to subunit inactivated influenza vaccine. General study results and limits: The authors put forward the suggestion that each seasonal influenza vaccination may bring in only a limited number of new T cells.

Via MiXCR, TCRdb re-called the RT-PCR reads, giving one row per CDR3 protein. The sample has about 570,000 distinct CDR3 sequences, roughly 12% seen once; the top ten hold approximately 11%. This clonotype has only a few counts. As yet, its antigen is unknown. The ends lost 1 base at V and 4 bases at J; junction bases unmatched: 10. This CDR3 has 18 residues. Germline assignment: CDR1 DFQATT and CDR2 SNEGSKA (reference sequence). These same data were also listed under a study on T cells expressing NK-cell markers. That work contributes: In generating TCR beta cDNA, 5'RACE template switching with UMIs was used. In several experiments, an anti-gamma-delta TCR antibody restricted sorting to alpha-beta TCR T cells. Five to seven of the donors carried dominant NKG2C+ clonotypes that took up about 1.0-8% of their CD8+ T cells. Several of the donors also had these clonotypes leading their CD3+CD56-NKG2C+ fraction.

This specimen consisted of PBMCs from blood, obtained on the day of vaccination. The sequence was obtained from a middle-aged man who received an inactivated influenza vaccine. This chain links TRBV20-1 with TRBJ2-3; 14 bases fit TRBD2. The CDR3, as DNA: TGCAGTGCTAGAGGATACGGGACTAGCGGGAGTAGGGCAGATACGCAGTATTTT. It translates to CSARGYGTSGSRADTQYF.